Sequencing of this T cell receptor (beta chain) was carried out in a study of blood T cell repertoires in COVID-19. Background on the study: COVID-19 samples, acute and convalescent, were from the United States, Italy and Spain. Sources were T cells, B-cell-depleted T cells, or PBMCs; the material itself was cDNA or gDNA.

CDR1 and CDR2 (germline): SGHAT, FQNNGV. The CDR3 covers 14 residues. V lost 4 bases and J 1 base, leaving 11 bases between the germline ends. How the authors handled the data: Estimated nucleated cell counts came from reference gene primer amplification. Measured with immunoSEQ multiplex PCR; TCRdb has only the in-frame clones, and not every one. That table gives V, J and clone size, and the DNA gave D and trimming. The profile shows a few hundred thousand clones, 90% of them singletons. The Seattle patients joined while their infection was active and were tracked longitudinally afterward. The rearrangement joins TRBV11-2 to TRBJ2-7; the D gene is possibly TRBD1 (6 bases). The specimen sequenced was peripheral blood. The sequence was collected from a woman in her twenties or thirties with COVID-19, enrolled during active disease. For the CDR3, the DNA is TGTGCCAGCAGCTCCACGGACAGTTCCTACGAGCAGTACTTC. Amino acid sequence: CASSSTDSSYEQYF.